The 25 T cell receptor beta chains presented below share a single source sample, sequenced in a study of cytomegalovirus exposure and HLA in healthy donors. PCR was performed using 60 Vbeta and 13 Jbeta primers. TCRdb's table, derived via immunoSEQ multiplex PCR, lists solely in-frame clones and lacks some. The table shows 95,000 to 150,000 clones, with just over 15% occurring only once. Sequences were obtained from PBMCs. These receptors all stem from a young woman in good health and CMV-seronegative.

The chain uses TRBV7-9 and TRBJ2-7; D call uncertain. CDR1 and CDR2 (germline): SEHNR, FQNEAQ (reference sequence). The length of the CDR3 is 13 residues. The V end was cut by 0 bases, the J end by 3 bases, with 6 bases between. CDR3 protein: CASSLAANYEQYF. CDR3 DNA: TGTGCCAGCAGCTTAGCCGCTAACTACGAGCAGTACTTC.

The rearrangement uses TRBV6-5 and TRBJ1-2, with unresolved D. The CDR3 is made up of 14 amino acids. The germline V and J ends were trimmed by 7 bases and 6 bases, with 18 bases remaining between them. Germline-derived CDR1 and CDR2 are MNHEY and SVGAGI. CDR3 bases: TGTGCCAGCACCCCACGTTCGAGTCTGGATGGCTACACCTTC. Translated: CASTPRSSLDGYTF.

The chain has TRBV5-1 and TRBJ2-3, with 7 nucleotides matching TRBD2. Germline V lookup: CDR1 SGHRS, CDR2 YFSETQ. With 0 bases clipped from V and 6 bases from J, the junction kept 4 bases outside the gene matches. The CDR3 is made up of 14 amino acids. CDR3 in DNA: TGCGCCAGCAGCTTGGAAGCGGGAATGGATACGCAGTATTTT. It encodes CASSLEAGMDTQYF.

The genes are TRBV30 and TRBJ1-6; TRBD1 might be the D (5 bases). Germline values: CDR1 GTSNPN, CDR2 SVGIG (reference sequence). V was clipped by 0 bases and J by 14 bases, with 8 bases between them. This CDR3 has 11 residues. As DNA, the CDR3 is TGTGCCTGGAGTGTCAGGGATTCCCTCCACTTT. Its translation: CAWSVRDSLHF.

There are a few counts of this clone. V gene TRBV10-3 combines with J gene TRBJ2-7; the D gene is possibly TRBD1 (5 bases). The length of the CDR3 is 14 residues. Germline V gene sequence: CDR1 ENHRY, CDR2 SYGVKD. The V end lost 2 bases, the J end lost 3 bases, and 11 bases lay between the germline ends. In DNA, the CDR3 is TGTGCCATCAGTGAGGGGGCAGGACACTACGAGCAGTACTTC. Protein product: CAISEGAGHYEQYF.

This clone was observed a handful of times. This rearrangement joins TRBV29-1 to TRBJ2-7, with 7 bases that match TRBD1. The CDR3 loop spans 14 amino acids. Losses at the gene ends were 4 bases for V and 1 base for J; bases not matched to a gene: 7. Germline V lookup: CDR1 SQVTM, CDR2 ANQGSEA. The CDR3 DNA reads as TGCAGCGTTGGACAGGGATCCGGGTCCTACGAGCAGTACTTC. Residues: CSVGQGSGSYEQYF.

This clone was seen only a few times. The V gene is TRBV7-9, the J gene TRBJ2-5, with 10 bases matching TRBD1. Germline V gene sequence: CDR1 SEHNR, CDR2 FQNEAQ (reference sequence). J lost 9 bases, V lost 0 bases, and 4 bases had no gene match. The CDR3 runs to 14 residues. The DNA of the CDR3 is TGTGCCAGCAGCTTAGCCTCGGGACAGGGGCCCCAGTACTTC. It translates to CASSLASGQGPQYF.

The genes are TRBV5-4 and TRBJ2-5; 10 bases fit TRBD2. The ends lost 3 bases at V and 1 base at J; junction bases unmatched: 6. The CDR3 length is 16 residues. Germline V lookup: CDR1 SGHNT, CDR2 YYREEE (reference sequence). Here the CDR3 DNA reads TGTGCCAGCAGCTCCCCTAGCGGGGGAGGCCAAGAGACCCAGTACTTC. This encodes CASSSPSGGGQETQYF.

This clone has just a few counts. The rearrangement uses TRBV15 and TRBJ1-1; D might be TRBD1 (5 bases). Germline V lookup: CDR1 LNHNV, CDR2 YYDKDF (reference sequence). The V and J ends lost 3 bases and 4 bases respectively, with 12 bases between them. The CDR3 runs 14 residues. CDR3 in amino acids: CATSSRVVFTEAFF. CDR3 bases: TGTGCCACCAGCAGCAGGGTAGTTTTCACTGAAGCTTTCTTT. Drawing the rest from reference TRBV15 and TRBJ1-1, the complete variable domain is DAMVIQNPRYQVTQFGKPVTLSCSQTLNHNVMYWYQQKSSQAPKLLFHYYDKDFNNEADTPDNFQSRRPNTSFCFLDIRSPGLGDTAMYLCATSSRVVFTEAFFGQGTRLTVV.

In its sample, this clone was seen a few times. The CDR3 reads CATSRARDRAGETQYF. Here the CDR3 DNA reads TGTGCCACCAGCAGAGCCCGGGACAGGGCAGGGGAGACCCAGTACTTC. The chain carries TRBV15 and TRBJ2-5; 9 bases align to TRBD1. With V trimmed by 1 base and J by 5 bases, 8 bases remained unmatched. Germline V gene sequence: CDR1 LNHNV, CDR2 YYDKDF (reference sequence). The CDR3 sequence is 16 residues long.

V gene TRBV9 combines with J gene TRBJ1-1, with 8 bases identical to TRBD1. The CDR3 has 14 amino acids. Germline CDR1 and CDR2: SGDLS and YYNGEE. Germline trimming cut 2 bases from V and 7 bases from J; bases unmatched to any gene: 7. The CDR3 loop is CASSVSDREDEAFF. The DNA of the CDR3 is TGTGCCAGCAGCGTGTCGGACAGGGAGGATGAAGCTTTCTTT.

The chain is built from TRBV5-1 and TRBJ2-1, with D possibly TRBD2 on 6 matching bases. This CDR3 comprises 14 residues. Germline assignment: CDR1 SGHRS and CDR2 YFSETQ. V was pared by 3 bases and J by 10 bases, with 17 bases between. CDR3 sequence reads: CASSSPSGVSEQFF. The CDR3 nucleotides read TGCGCCAGCAGCTCACCCTCGGGGGTATCCGAGCAGTTCTTC. The full variable domain, rest sourced from reference TRBV5-1 and TRBJ2-1, is KAGVTQTPRYLIKTRGQQVTLSCSPISGHRSVSWYQQTPGQGLQFLFEYFSETQRNKGNFPGRFSGRQFSNSRSEMNVSTLELGDSALYLCASSSPSGVSEQFFGPGTRLTVL.

V gene TRBV29-1 combines with J gene TRBJ2-2, with 8 nucleotides matching TRBD2. The junction had 8 bases not matched to a gene; V was cut back by 4 bases and J by 1 base. The V gene's germline CDR1 is SQVTM and CDR2 ANQGSEA. The CDR3 sequence is 16 residues long. The CDR3 region is CSVAGGGTMNTGELFF. For the CDR3, the DNA is TGCAGCGTTGCTGGCGGGGGGACCATGAACACCGGGGAGCTGTTTTTT.

This rearrangement joins TRBV5-1 to TRBJ2-3; TRBD1 might be the D (6 bases). The V and J ends lost 1 base and 4 bases respectively, with 13 bases between them. The CDR3 covers 15 residues. Germline V CDR1 and CDR2: SGHRS, YFSETQ. The CDR3 region has the DNA TGCGCCAGCAGCTTGAGGGGGTTACCTTCAGATACGCAGTATTTT. This codes for CASSLRGLPSDTQYF.

The chain combines TRBV5-1 with TRBJ1-1, with a weak D call TRBD1 (6 bases). From germline, CDR1 is SGHRS and CDR2 YFSETQ. The V end lost 5 bases, the J end lost 3 bases, and 11 bases lay between the germline ends. This CDR3 is built from 13 residues. The CDR3 spells CASRQDSYTEAFF. In nucleotides, the CDR3 is TGCGCCAGCAGGCAGGACAGTTACACTGAAGCTTTCTTT.

This clone has only a few counts. This sequence joins TRBV6-1 and TRBJ2-1; 12 bases match TRBD2. Germline-derived CDR1 and CDR2 are MNHNS and SASEGT. The J segment lost 8 bases and the V segment lost 9 bases, leaving 8 bases of the junction unmatched. The CDR3 extends over 14 amino acids. The CDR3 nucleotides are TGTGCCAGTCTGACTAGCGGGAGATTCGATGAGCAGTTCTTC. It translates to CASLTSGRFDEQFF.

The CDR3 nucleotides read TGTGCCAGCAGTTTAACCCGTCTCTATGAAGCTTTCTTT. It is translated as CASSLTRLYEAFF. The chain couples TRBV6-6 to TRBJ1-1; D gene unclear. Germline assignment: CDR1 MNHNY and CDR2 SVGAGI (reference sequence). This CDR3 has 13 residues. V shed 4 bases and J shed 7 bases, with 13 bases lying between them.

This clone was seen more than once but under ten times. The chain has TRBV7-9 and TRBJ1-2; D gene unclear. CDR1 and CDR2 from the germline V gene are SEHNR and FQNEAQ (reference sequence). The CDR3 is 12 residues long. Trimming cost V 2 bases and J 8 bases, with 9 bases left between them. In DNA, the CDR3 is TGTGCCAGCAGCTTATCTTCCTACGGCTACACCTTC. Protein: CASSLSSYGYTF.

J is TRBJ2-1 and V is TRBV9; 7 bases map to TRBD2. This CDR3 has 18 amino acids. V lost 0 bases and J lost 0; bases outside the gene matches: 9. Germline V CDR1 and CDR2: SGDLS, YYNGEE. The CDR3 DNA follows: TGTGCCAGCAGCGTAGTTAATAGCGGGCCGAGCTCCTACAATGAGCAGTTCTTC. Encoded protein: CASSVVNSGPSSYNEQFF.

This clone was seen only a few times. J is TRBJ1-1 and V is TRBV18; D is unresolved. The germline gives CDR1 KGHSH, CDR2 LQKENI. The CDR3 is 13 amino acids. With 5 bases removed from V and 1 base from J, the gap between germline ends came to 8 bases. CDR3 residues: CASSAKKNTEAFF. DNA for the CDR3: TGTGCCAGCTCAGCGAAGAAGAACACTGAAGCTTTCTTT.

This clone has more than one count but fewer than ten. The rearrangement uses TRBV7-2 and TRBJ1-1, with 9 bases matching TRBD1. Germline V gene sequence: CDR1 SGHTA, CDR2 FQGNSA. The J segment lost 5 bases and the V segment lost 5 bases, leaving 9 bases of the junction unmatched. This CDR3 is 15 amino acids long. The CDR3, as DNA: TGTGCCAGCAGCCCCGGGGAGGACAGGGGAACTGAAGCTTTCTTT. It is translated as CASSPGEDRGTEAFF. The whole variable domain, filled in from reference TRBV7-2 and TRBJ1-1, reads GAGVSQSPSNKVTEKGKDVELRCDPISGHTALYWYRQSLGQGLEFLIYFQGNSAPDKSGLPSDRFSAERTGGSVSTLTIQRTQQEDSAVYLCASSPGEDRGTEAFFGQGTRLTVV.

This clone has a handful of counts. V is TRBV30 and J is TRBJ2-3; possibly TRBD2 for D (7 bases). V lost 1 base, J lost 0 bases, and 14 bases lay in between. Looked up from germline, CDR1 is GTSNPN and CDR2 is SVGIG (reference sequence). The CDR3 totals 16 residues. The CDR3 spells CAWSGGGVGSTDTQYF. In DNA, the CDR3 is TGTGCCTGGAGTGGAGGGGGGGTGGGTAGCACAGATACGCAGTATTTT.

The chain employs TRBV7-9 and TRBJ1-5, with 7 bases aligning to TRBD1. Unmatched junction bases numbered 5, after V lost 5 bases and J lost 4 bases. The CDR3 is 14 amino acids. Germline V gene data show CDR1 as SEHNR and CDR2 as FQNEAQ (reference sequence). CDR3 loop: CASSPPGQNQPQHF. Here the CDR3 DNA reads TGTGCCAGCAGCCCGCCGGGACAGAATCAGCCCCAGCATTTT.

This clone turned up a few times. An end of the junction differs from the germline gene, which may be a read error. DNA of the CDR3: TGTGCCAGCAGTGAGAGTCCGCAGGGCCTCTATGGCTCCACCTTC. This codes for CASSESPQGLYGSTF. V is TRBV6-1 and J is TRBJ1-2; D perhaps matches TRBD1 (5 bases). The CDR3 runs to 15 residues. CDR1 is MNHNS and CDR2 is SASEGT in the germline V gene.

This clone came up a few times. The chain joins TRBV10-3 to TRBJ2-7, with TRBD1 identical over 7 bases. The CDR3 sequence is 16 residues long. Germline V gene lookup returns CDR1 ENHRY and CDR2 SYGVKD. J gave up 0 bases and V 3 bases, and 8 bases lay outside the gene matches. CDR3 bases: TGTGCCATCAGTGATTGGGACAGCCGGAACTCCTACGAGCAGTACTTC. Its protein product is CAISDWDSRNSYEQYF.